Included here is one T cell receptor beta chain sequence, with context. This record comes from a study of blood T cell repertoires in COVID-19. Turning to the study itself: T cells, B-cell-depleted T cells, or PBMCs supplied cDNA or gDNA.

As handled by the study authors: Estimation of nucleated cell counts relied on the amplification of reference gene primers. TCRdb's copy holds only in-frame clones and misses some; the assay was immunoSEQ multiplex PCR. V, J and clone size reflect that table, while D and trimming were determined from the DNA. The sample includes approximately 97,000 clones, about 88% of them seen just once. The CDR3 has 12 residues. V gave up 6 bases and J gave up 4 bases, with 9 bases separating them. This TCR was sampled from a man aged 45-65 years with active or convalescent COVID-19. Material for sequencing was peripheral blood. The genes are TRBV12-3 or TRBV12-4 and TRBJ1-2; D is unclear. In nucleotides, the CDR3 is TGTGCCAGCAGCCCCAACGGCTATGGCTACACCTTC. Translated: CASSPNGYGYTF.